A single sample gave rise to the 14 T cell receptor beta chains below, sequenced in a study of human T cells and chemical hapten exposure. TCRdb re-analysed the RACE reads in MiXCR, keeping a single row per CDR3 protein. The table includes approximately 40,000 distinct CDR3 sequences, 3% to 3.5% detected once. The time point was: patch test 2, 6 weeks after DPC sensitization. Noted treatment: therapeutic diphenylcyclopropenone sensitization with weekly scalp DPC. The material sequenced was whole blood, taken in connection with sensitization to the hapten diphenylcyclopropenone (DPC). The receptor set was obtained from a man aged 40-50 years with alopecia areata. Some clones in this sample may be carry-over from other donors' samples.

This clonotype was seen at least ten times. The V gene is TRBV29-1, the J gene TRBJ2-3; D might be TRBD1 (5 bases). Germline V gene sequence: CDR1 SQVTM, CDR2 ANQGSEA. The germline V and J ends were trimmed by 6 bases and 6 bases, with 22 bases remaining between them. The CDR3 contains 15 residues. The CDR3 bases are TGCAGCGTCCGCATAGGATTGGAGTCAGGGGATACGCAGTATTTT. It codes for CSVRIGLESGDTQYF.

A note on this clonotype: With a much larger clone just one base away, this may be a read error. The chain has TRBV5-4 and TRBJ2-5, with TRBD2 identical over 15 bases. This CDR3 comprises 16 residues. V shed 3 bases and J 3 bases; nucleotides not matched to a gene: 3. In germline, CDR1 is SGHNT, CDR2 YYREEE (reference sequence). The CDR3 region has the DNA TGTGCCAGCAGCTGGTGGACTAGCGGGAGGGAAGAGACCCAGTACTTC. Its protein is CASSWWTSGREETQYF.

This clonotype was counted at least ten times. J is TRBJ1-5 and V is TRBV30, with 9 bases lining up with TRBD1. Trimming cost V 1 base and J 7 bases; bases outside gene matches: 11. The CDR3 contains 16 residues. Germline loops: CDR1 GTSNPN, CDR2 SVGIG (reference sequence). CDR3 loop: CAWSALNPGQGQPQHF. The CDR3 region has the DNA TGTGCCTGGAGTGCCCTGAACCCGGGACAGGGACAGCCCCAGCATTTT.

This clonotype was counted ten times or more. The chain has TRBV27 and TRBJ2-7; 7 bases map to TRBD1. Germline lookup yields CDR1 MNHEY and CDR2 SMNVEV (reference sequence). V was clipped by 2 bases and J by 6 bases; unmatched bases: 7. This CDR3 region has 14 residues. In nucleotides, the CDR3 is TGTGCCAGCAGTTTACGAGGGGGCTGGGGCGAGCAGTACTTC. Encoded protein: CASSLRGGWGEQYF.

This clonotype was found many times. V and J are TRBV20-1 and TRBJ1-1; 8 nucleotides agree with TRBD1. V lost 0 bases to trimming and J lost 12 bases; unmatched junction nucleotides: 12. The germline V gene encodes CDR1 DFQATT and CDR2 SNEGSKA (reference sequence). CDR3 size: 14 residues. CDR3 protein: CSARDLGQGAWSFF. In nucleotides, the CDR3 is TGCAGTGCTAGAGATCTGGGGCAGGGGGCTTGGTCTTTCTTT.

This clonotype was detected many times. V is TRBV6-5 and J is TRBJ2-3, with D perhaps matching TRBD1 (5 bases). The germline V gene has CDR1 MNHEY and CDR2 SVGAGI. The CDR3 totals 15 residues. V was shortened by 0 bases and J by 5 bases, with 12 bases between the two germline ends. In DNA, the CDR3 is TGTGCCAGCAGTTACTCGAAGGGGTATGGAGATACGCAGTATTTT. It translates to CASSYSKGYGDTQYF.

This clonotype was seen a few times. The rearrangement links TRBV2 to TRBJ1-4, with 8 bases aligning to TRBD1. The CDR3 has 13 amino acids. Trimming cost V 6 bases and J 7 bases; bases outside gene matches: 4. CDR1 SNHLY and CDR2 FYNNEI come from the germline V gene. The CDR3 here is CASRDREGEKLFF. The DNA of the CDR3 is TGTGCCAGCAGGGACAGGGAAGGTGAAAAACTGTTTTTT.

This clonotype was seen many times. The V gene is TRBV5-4, the J gene TRBJ2-3, with a possible D match to TRBD2 (6 bases). Germline-derived CDR1 and CDR2 are SGHNT and YYREEE (reference sequence). The CDR3 has 17 amino acids. Trimming took 1 base from V and 0 from J, leaving 15 bases between them. CDR3 in DNA: TGTGCCAGCAGCTTGAGGTTCGGGGGACCTAGCACAGATACGCAGTATTTT. Amino acid sequence: CASSLRFGGPSTDTQYF.

In its sample, this clonotype was seen many times. The chain carries TRBV4-2 and TRBJ2-7; 14 bases match TRBD2. Unmatched junction bases numbered 10, after V lost 2 bases and J lost 4 bases. Germline assignment: CDR1 LGHNA and CDR2 YNFKEQ. The CDR3 sequence is 18 residues long. CDR3 amino acids: CASSQFTGTSGSSYEQYF. CDR3 nucleotides: TGTGCCAGCAGCCAATTTACCGGGACTAGCGGGAGTTCATACGAGCAGTACTTC.

This clonotype turned up a few times. The chain has TRBV12-3 or TRBV12-4 and TRBJ1-1; no firm D call. The CDR3 covers 13 residues. V lost 3 bases and J lost 7, with 12 bases in between. The CDR3 loop reads CASSFRKGLEAFF. CDR3 coding DNA: TGTGCCAGCAGTTTCAGAAAAGGACTTGAAGCTTTCTTT.

At least ten counts were recorded for this clonotype. CDR3 protein: CASSPDREETQYF. In DNA form, the CDR3 reads TGTGCCAGCAGCCCGGACAGGGAAGAGACCCAGTACTTC. The chain joins TRBV5-6 to TRBJ2-5, with 8 bases that match TRBD1. This CDR3 has 13 residues. V shed 4 bases, J shed 3 bases, and the junction held 2 bases outside the gene matches. Per germline, CDR1 SGHDT and CDR2 YYEEEE. The variable domain in full, with the rest retrieved from reference TRBV5-6 and TRBJ2-5, is DAGVTQSPTHLIKTRGQQVTLRCSPKSGHDTVSWYQQALGQGPQFIFQYYEEEERQRGNFPDRFSGHQFPNYSSELNVNALLLGDSALYLCASSPDREETQYFGPGTRLLVL.

This clonotype has a count of ten or more. The chain couples TRBV28 to TRBJ2-3, with D perhaps TRBD1 or TRBD2 (5 bases each). The length of the CDR3 is 16 residues. Germline values: CDR1 MDHEN, CDR2 SYDVKM. The V end was cut by 1 base, the J end by 0 bases, with 11 bases between. CDR3 protein: CASSLSPGQSTDTQYF. The CDR3 nucleotides read TGTGCCAGCAGTTTATCACCGGGGCAAAGCACAGATACGCAGTATTTT.

This clonotype has just a few counts. This sequence joins TRBV18 and TRBJ2-4; 8 bases align to TRBD2. Germline values: CDR1 KGHSH, CDR2 LQKENI. The CDR3 length is 19 residues. Trimming cost V 3 bases and J 3 bases; bases outside gene matches: 16. CDR3 nucleotide sequence: TGTGCCAGCTCACCCAGGGAGACCAGCGGGAGTAATGTCAAAAACATTCAGTACTTC. It yields the protein CASSPRETSGSNVKNIQYF.

This clonotype was recorded many times. The chain has TRBV3-1 and TRBJ1-3; D unclear. The CDR3 spans 13 residues. V gave up 1 base and J gave up 3 bases, with 4 bases separating them. Germline lookup yields CDR1 LGHDT and CDR2 YNNKEL (reference sequence). The CDR3 spells CASSQGNGNTIYF. CDR3 coding DNA: TGTGCCAGCAGCCAAGGGAATGGAAACACCATATATTTT. The complete variable domain, with remaining parts taken from reference TRBV3-1 and TRBJ1-3, reads DTAVSQTPKYLVTQMGNDKSIKCEQNLGHDTMYWYKQDSKKFLKIMFSYNNKELIINETVPNRFSPKSPDKAHLNLHINSLELGDSAVYFCASSQGNGNTIYFGEGSWLTVV.